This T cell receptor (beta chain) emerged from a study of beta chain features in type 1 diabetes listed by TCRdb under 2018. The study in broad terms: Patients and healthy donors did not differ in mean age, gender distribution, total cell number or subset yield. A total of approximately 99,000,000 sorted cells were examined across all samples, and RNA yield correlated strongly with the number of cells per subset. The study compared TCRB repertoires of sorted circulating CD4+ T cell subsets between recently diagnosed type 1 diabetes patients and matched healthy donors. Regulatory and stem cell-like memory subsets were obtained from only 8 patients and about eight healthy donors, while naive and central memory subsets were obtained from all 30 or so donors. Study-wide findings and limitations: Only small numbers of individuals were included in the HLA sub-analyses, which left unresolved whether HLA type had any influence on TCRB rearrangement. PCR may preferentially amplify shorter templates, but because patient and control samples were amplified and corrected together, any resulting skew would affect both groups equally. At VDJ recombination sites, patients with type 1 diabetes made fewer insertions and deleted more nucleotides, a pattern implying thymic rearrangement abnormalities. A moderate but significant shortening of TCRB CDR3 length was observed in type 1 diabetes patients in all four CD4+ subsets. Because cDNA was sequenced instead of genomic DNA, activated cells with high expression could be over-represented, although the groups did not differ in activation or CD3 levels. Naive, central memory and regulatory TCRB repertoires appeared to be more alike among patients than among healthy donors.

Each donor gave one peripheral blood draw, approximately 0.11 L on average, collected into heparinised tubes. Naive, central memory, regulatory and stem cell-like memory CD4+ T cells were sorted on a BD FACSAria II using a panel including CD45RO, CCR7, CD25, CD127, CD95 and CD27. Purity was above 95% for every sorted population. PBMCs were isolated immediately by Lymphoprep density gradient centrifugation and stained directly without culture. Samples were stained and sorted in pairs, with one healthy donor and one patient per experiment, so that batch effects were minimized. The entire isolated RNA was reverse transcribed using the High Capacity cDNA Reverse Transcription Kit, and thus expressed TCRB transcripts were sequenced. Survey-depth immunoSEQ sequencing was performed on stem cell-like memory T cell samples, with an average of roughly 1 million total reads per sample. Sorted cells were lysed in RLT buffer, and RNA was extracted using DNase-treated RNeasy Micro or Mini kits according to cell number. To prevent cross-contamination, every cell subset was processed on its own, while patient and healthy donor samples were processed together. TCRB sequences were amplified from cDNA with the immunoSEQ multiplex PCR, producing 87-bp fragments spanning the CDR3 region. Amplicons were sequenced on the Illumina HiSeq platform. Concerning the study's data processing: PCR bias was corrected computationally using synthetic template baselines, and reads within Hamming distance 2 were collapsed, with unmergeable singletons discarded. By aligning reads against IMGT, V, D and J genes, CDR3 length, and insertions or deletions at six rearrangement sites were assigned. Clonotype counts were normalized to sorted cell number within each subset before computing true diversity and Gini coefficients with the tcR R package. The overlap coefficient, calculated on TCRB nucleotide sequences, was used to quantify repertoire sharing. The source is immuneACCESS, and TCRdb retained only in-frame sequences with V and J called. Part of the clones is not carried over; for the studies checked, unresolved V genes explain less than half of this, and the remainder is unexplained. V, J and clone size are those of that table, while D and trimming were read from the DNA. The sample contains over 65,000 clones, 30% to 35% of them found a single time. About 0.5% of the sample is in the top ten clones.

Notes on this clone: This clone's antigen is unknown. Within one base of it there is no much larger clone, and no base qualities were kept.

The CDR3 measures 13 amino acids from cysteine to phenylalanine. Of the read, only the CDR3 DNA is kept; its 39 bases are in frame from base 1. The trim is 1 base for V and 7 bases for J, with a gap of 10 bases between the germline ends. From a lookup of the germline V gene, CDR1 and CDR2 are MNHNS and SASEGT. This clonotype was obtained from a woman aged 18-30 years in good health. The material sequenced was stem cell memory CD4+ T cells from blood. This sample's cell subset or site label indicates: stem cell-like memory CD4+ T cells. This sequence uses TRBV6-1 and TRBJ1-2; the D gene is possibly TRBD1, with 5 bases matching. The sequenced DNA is TGTGCCAGCAGTGAAGTATCGGGGGTTGGCTACACCTTC. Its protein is CASSEVSGVGYTF.